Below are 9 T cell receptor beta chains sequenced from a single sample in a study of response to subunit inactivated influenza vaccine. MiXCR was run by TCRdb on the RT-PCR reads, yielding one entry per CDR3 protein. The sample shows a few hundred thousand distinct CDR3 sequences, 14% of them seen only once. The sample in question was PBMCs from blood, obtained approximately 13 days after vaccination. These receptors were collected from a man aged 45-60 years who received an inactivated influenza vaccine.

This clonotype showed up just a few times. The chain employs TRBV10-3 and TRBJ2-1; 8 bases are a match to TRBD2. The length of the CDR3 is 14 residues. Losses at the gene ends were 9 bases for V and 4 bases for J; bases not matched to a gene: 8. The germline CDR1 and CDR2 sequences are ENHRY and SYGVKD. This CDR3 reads CAIRAGDKYNEQFF. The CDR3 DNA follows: TGTGCCATTAGAGCGGGAGATAAGTACAATGAGCAGTTCTTC.

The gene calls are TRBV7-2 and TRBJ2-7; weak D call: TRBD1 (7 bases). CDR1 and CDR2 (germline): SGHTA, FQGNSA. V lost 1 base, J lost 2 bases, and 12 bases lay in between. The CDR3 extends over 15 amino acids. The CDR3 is CASSLDFRGAYEQYF. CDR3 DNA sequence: TGTGCCAGCAGCTTAGATTTCAGGGGGGCCTACGAGCAGTACTTC. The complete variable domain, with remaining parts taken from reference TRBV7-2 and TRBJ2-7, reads GAGVSQSPSNKVTEKGKDVELRCDPISGHTALYWYRQSLGQGLEFLIYFQGNSAPDKSGLPSDRFSAERTGGSVSTLTIQRTQQEDSAVYLCASSLDFRGAYEQYFGPGTRLTVT.

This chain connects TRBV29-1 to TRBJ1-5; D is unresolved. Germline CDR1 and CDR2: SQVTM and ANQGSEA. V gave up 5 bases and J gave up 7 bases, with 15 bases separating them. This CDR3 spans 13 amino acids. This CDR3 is CSVRLSWGQPQHF. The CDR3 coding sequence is TGCAGCGTTCGACTATCTTGGGGACAGCCCCAGCATTTT.

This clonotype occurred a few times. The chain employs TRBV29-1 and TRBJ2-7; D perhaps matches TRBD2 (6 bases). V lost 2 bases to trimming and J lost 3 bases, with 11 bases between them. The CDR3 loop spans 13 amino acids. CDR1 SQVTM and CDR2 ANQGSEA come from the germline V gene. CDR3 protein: CSVEFAEGYEQYF. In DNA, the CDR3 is TGCAGCGTTGAATTTGCGGAGGGCTACGAGCAGTACTTC.

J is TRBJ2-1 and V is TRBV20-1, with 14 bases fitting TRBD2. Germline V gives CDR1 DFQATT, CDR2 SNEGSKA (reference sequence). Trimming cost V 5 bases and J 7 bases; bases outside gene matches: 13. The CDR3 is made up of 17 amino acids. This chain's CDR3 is CSAQRQRLAGGVNEQFF. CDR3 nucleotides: TGCAGTGCTCAGAGACAGAGACTAGCGGGGGGGGTAAATGAGCAGTTCTTC.

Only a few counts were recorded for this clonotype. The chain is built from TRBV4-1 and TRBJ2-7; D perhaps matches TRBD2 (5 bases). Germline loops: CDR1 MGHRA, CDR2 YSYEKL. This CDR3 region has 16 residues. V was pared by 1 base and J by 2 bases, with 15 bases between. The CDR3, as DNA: TGCGCCAGCAGCCAAGTCGGGCGGGCTCTCCCCTACGAGCAGTACTTC. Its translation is CASSQVGRALPYEQYF.

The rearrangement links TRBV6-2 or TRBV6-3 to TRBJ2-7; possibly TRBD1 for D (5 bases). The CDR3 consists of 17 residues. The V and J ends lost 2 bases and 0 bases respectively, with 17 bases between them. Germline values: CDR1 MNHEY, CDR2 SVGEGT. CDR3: CASSYRPLTASSYEQYF. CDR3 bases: TGTGCCAGCAGTTACCGCCCTTTGACAGCCAGCTCCTACGAGCAGTACTTC.

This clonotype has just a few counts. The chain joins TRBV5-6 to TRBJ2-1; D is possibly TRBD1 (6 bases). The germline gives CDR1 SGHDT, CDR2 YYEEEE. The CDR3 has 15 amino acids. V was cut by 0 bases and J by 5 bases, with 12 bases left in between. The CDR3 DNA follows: TGTGCCAGCAGCTTGGAGGGTGACAGGCACAATGAGCAGTTCTTC. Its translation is CASSLEGDRHNEQFF.

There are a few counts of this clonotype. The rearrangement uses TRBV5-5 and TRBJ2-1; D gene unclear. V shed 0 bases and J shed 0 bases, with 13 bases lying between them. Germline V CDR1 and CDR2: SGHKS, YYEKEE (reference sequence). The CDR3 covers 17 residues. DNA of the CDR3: TGTGCCAGCAGCTTGGAGATACGACGGATCTCCTACAATGAGCAGTTCTTC. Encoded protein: CASSLEIRRISYNEQFF.